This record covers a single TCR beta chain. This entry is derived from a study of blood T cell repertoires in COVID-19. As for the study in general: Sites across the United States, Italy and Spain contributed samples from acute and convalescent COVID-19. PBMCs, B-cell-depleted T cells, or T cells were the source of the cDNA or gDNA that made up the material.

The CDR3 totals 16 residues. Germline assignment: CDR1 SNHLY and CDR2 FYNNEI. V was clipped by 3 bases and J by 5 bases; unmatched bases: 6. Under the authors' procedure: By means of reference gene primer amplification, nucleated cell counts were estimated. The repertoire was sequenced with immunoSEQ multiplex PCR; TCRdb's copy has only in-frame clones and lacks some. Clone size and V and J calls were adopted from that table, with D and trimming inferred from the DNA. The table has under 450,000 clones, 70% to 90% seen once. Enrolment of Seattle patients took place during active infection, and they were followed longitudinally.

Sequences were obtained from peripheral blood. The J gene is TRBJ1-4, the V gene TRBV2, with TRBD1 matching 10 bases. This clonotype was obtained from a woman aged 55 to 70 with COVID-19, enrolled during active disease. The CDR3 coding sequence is TGTGCCAGCAGTGAGCTTCCGGGACAGGGGAATGAAAAACTGTTTTTT. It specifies CASSELPGQGNEKLFF.